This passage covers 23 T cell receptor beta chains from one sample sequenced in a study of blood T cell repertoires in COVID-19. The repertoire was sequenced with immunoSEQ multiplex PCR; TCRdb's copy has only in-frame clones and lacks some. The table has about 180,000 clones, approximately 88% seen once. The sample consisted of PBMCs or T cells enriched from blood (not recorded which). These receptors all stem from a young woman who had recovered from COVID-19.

The CDR3 DNA sequence: TGTGCCAGCAGACCGGGACTCTCAAACAATGAGCAGTTCTTC. Residues: CASRPGLSNNEQFF. V and J are TRBV6-5 and TRBJ2-1, with TRBD2 as a possible D gene (6 bases). Per the germline V gene, CDR1 is MNHEY and CDR2 is SVGAGI. The CDR3 runs 14 residues. The V gene lost 6 bases and the J gene lost 5 bases, with 14 bases spanning the gap.

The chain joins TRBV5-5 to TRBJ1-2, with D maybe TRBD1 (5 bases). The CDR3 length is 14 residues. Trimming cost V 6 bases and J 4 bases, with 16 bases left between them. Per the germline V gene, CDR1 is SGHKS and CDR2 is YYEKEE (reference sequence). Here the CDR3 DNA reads TGTGCCAGCACCGCTGGGGTGACAGCCTATGGCTACACCTTC. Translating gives CASTAGVTAYGYTF. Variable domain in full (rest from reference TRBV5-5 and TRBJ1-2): DAGVTQSPTHLIKTRGQQVTLRCSPISGHKSVSWYQQVLGQGPQFIFQYYEKEERGRGNFPDRFSARQFPNYSSELNVNALLLGDSALYLCASTAGVTAYGYTFGSGTRLTVV.

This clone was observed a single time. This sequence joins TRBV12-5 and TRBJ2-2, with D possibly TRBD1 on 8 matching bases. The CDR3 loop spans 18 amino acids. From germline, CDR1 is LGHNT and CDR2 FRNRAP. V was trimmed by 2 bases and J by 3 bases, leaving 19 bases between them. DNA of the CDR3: TGTGCTAGTGGTTTGAGGCTAGGACAGGGACTATACACCGGGGAGCTGTTTTTT. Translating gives CASGLRLGQGLYTGELFF.

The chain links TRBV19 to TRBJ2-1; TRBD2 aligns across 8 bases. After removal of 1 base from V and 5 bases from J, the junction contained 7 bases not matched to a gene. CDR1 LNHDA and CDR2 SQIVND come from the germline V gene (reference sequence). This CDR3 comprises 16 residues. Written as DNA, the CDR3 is TGTGCCAGTAGTATAGGAACTAGCGGATTGAACAATGAGCAGTTCTTC. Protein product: CASSIGTSGLNNEQFF.

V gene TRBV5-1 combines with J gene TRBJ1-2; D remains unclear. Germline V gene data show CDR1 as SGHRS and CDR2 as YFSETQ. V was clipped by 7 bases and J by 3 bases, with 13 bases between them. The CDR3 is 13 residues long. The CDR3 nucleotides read TGCGCCAGCCGCCACGAGTCCCACTATGGCTACACCTTC. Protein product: CASRHESHYGYTF. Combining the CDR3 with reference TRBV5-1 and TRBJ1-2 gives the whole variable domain KAGVTQTPRYLIKTRGQQVTLSCSPISGHRSVSWYQQTPGQGLQFLFEYFSETQRNKGNFPGRFSGRQFSNSRSEMNVSTLELGDSALYLCASRHESHYGYTFGSGTRLTVV.

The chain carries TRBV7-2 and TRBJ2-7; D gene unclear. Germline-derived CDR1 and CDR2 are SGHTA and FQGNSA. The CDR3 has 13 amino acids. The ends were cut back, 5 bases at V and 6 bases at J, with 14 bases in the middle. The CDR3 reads CASSPGGSAEQYF. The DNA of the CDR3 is TGTGCCAGCAGCCCGGGTGGGTCAGCCGAGCAGTACTTC.

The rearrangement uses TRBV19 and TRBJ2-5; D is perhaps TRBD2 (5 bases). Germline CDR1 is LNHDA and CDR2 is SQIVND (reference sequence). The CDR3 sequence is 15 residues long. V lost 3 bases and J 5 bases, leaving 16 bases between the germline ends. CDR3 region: CASSMIREGLETQYF. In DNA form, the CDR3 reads TGTGCCAGTAGTATGATCCGGGAAGGCCTCGAGACCCAGTACTTC.

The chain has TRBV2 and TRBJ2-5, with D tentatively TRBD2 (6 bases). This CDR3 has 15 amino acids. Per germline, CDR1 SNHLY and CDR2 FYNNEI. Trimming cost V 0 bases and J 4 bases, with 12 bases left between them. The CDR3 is CASSEALKGLETQYF. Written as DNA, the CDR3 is TGTGCCAGCAGTGAAGCGCTTAAGGGACTAGAGACCCAGTACTTC.

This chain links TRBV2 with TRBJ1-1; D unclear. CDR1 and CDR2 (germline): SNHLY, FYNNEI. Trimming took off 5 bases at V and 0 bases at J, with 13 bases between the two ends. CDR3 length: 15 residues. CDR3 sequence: CASSILSGMNTEAFF. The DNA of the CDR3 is TGTGCCAGCAGTATTCTGTCGGGTATGAACACTGAAGCTTTCTTT.

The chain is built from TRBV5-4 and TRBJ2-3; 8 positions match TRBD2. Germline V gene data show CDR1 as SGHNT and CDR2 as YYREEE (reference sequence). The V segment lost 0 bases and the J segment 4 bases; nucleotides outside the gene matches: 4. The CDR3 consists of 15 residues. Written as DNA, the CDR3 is TGTGCCAGCAGCTTGGTAACGGGAGGGGCAGATACGCAGTATTTT. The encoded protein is CASSLVTGGADTQYF.

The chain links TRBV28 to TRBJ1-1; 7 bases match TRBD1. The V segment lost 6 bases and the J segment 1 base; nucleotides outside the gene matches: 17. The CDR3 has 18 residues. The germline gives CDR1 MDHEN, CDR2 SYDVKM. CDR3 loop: CASSSGQVSGFKNTEAFF. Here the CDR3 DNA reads TGTGCCAGCAGCTCCGGACAGGTCAGCGGGTTTAAGAACACTGAAGCTTTCTTT.

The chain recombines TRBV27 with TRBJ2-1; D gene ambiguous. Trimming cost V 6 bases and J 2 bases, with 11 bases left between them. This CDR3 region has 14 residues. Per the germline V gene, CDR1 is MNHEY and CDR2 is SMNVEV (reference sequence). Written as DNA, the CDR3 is TGTGCCAGCAGGGTCAGAGGCACCTACAATGAGCAGTTCTTC. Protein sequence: CASRVRGTYNEQFF.

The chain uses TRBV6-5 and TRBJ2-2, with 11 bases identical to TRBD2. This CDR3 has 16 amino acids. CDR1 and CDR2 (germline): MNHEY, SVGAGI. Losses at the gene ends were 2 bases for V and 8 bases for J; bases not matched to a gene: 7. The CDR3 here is CASSYILAGAAGELFF. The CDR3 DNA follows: TGTGCCAGCAGTTACATACTAGCGGGGGCTGCGGGGGAGCTGTTTTTT.

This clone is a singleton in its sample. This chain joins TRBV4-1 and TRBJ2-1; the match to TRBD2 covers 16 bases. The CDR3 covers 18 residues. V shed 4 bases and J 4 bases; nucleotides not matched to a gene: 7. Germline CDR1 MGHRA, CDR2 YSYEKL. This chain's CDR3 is CASSPQGLAGGPYNEQFF. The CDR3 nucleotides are TGCGCCAGCAGCCCCCAGGGACTAGCGGGAGGGCCATACAATGAGCAGTTCTTC.

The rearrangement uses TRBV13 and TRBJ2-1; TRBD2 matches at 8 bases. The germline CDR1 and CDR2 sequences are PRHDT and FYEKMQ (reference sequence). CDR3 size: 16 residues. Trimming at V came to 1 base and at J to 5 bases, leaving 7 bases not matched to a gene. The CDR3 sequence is CASSLVGREAHNEQFF. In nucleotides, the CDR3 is TGTGCCAGCAGCTTAGTTGGGCGGGAGGCTCACAATGAGCAGTTCTTC.

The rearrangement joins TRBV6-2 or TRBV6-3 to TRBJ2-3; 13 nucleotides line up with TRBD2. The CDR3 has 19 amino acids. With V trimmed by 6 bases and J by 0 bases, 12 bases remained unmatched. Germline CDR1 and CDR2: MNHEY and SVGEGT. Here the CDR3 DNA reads TGTGCCAGCAGCCGGACTAGCGGGGGACCCTTCATTAGCACAGATACGCAGTATTTT. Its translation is CASSRTSGGPFISTDTQYF.

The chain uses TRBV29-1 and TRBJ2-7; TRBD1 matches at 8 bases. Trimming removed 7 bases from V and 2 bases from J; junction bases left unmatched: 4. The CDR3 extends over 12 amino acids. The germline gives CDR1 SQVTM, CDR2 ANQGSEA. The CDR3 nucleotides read TGCAGCGCAAGACAGGGGACCTACGAGCAGTACTTC. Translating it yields CSARQGTYEQYF.

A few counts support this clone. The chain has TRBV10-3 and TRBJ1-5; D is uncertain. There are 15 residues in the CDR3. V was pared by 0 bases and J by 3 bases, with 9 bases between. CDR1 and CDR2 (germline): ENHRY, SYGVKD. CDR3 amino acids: CAISESVAVNQPQHF. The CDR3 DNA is TGTGCCATCAGTGAGTCGGTGGCAGTCAATCAGCCCCAGCATTTT.

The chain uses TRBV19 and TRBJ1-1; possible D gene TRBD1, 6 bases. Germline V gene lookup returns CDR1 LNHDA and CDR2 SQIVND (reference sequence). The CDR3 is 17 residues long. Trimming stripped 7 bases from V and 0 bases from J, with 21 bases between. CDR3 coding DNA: TGTGCCAGTAAAGGGGGTATTAGACAGAACTTGAACACTGAAGCTTTCTTT. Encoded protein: CASKGGIRQNLNTEAFF.

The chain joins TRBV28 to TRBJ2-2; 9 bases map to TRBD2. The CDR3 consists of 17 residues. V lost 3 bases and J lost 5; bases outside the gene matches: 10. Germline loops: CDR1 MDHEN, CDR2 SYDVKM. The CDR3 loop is CASSLRVAGEWTGELFF. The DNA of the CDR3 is TGTGCCAGCAGTTTGAGGGTAGCGGGAGAGTGGACCGGGGAGCTGTTTTTT.

The CDR3 nucleotides are TGTGCCAGCAGGCGAGAACCAGGGGAGCAGTACTTC. As protein: CASRREPGEQYF. The J gene is TRBJ2-7, the V gene TRBV6-5; a weak D match, TRBD1 (5 bases). CDR3 length equals 12 residues. CDR1 MNHEY and CDR2 SVGAGI come from the germline V gene. Trimming cost V 6 bases and J 7 bases, with 13 bases left between them.

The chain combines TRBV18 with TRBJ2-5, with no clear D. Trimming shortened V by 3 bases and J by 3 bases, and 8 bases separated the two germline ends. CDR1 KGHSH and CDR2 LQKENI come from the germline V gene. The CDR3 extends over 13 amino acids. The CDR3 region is CASSPSPEETQYF. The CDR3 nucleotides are TGTGCCAGCTCACCCAGTCCAGAAGAGACCCAGTACTTC.

The CDR3 sequence: CAWSQGQGGQETQYF. CDR3 DNA: TGTGCCTGGAGCCAGGGACAGGGGGGGCAAGAGACCCAGTACTTC. This chain joins TRBV30 and TRBJ2-5, with 11 bases aligning to TRBD1. V dropped 3 bases and J dropped 2; count of bases not matched to a gene: 5. CDR1 is GTSNPN, CDR2 SVGIG, per germline (reference sequence). This CDR3 has 15 amino acids.